The rows below give T cell receptor beta chains drawn from one sample of a study of T cell responses to AZD1222 COVID-19 vaccine. Measured with immunoSEQ multiplex PCR; TCRdb has only the in-frame clones, and not every one. The repertoire holds 140,000 to 150,000 clones, with about 91% as singletons. This specimen was peripheral blood, taken 28 days after the second AZD1222 dose. Source of these receptors: an adult who received the AZD1222 COVID-19 vaccine. CDR3s include the opening cysteine and the closing phenylalanine or tryptophan. D genes are given only for firm matches. Only part of the rows carry a size: once, few, many, or a class if the clone is expanded.

V gene: TRBV19
clone size: -
J gene: TRBJ1-1
D gene: -
CDR3 length: 10
CDR3 DNA: TGTGCCAGTGGAGGGACTGAAGCTTTCTTT
CDR3 protein: CASGGTEAFF

V gene: TRBV7-9
clone size: -
J gene: TRBJ2-1
D gene: -
CDR3 length: 13
CDR3 DNA: TGTGCCAGCATCCCCCCGGGAACGGGGGAGCAGTTCTTC
CDR3 protein: CASIPPGTGEQFF

V gene: TRBV28
clone size: -
J gene: TRBJ2-1
D gene: -
CDR3 length: 15
CDR3 DNA: TGTGCCAGCAGTTTGGTTAGCGGCCCCTACAATGAGCAGTTCTTC
CDR3 protein: CASSLVSGPYNEQFF

V gene: TRBV11-3
clone size: -
J gene: TRBJ2-2
D gene: TRBD2
CDR3 length: 19
CDR3 DNA: TGTGCCAGCAGCCAGAGAATAGCGGGAGGCCCCCGGAGCACCGGGGAGCTGTTTTTT
CDR3 protein: CASSQRIAGGPRSTGELFF

V gene: TRBV18
clone size: -
J gene: TRBJ1-2
D gene: -
CDR3 length: 18
CDR3 DNA: TGTGCCAGCTCACCCCGCCACGGAGACGTCCGGGGGGACTATGGCTACACCTTC
CDR3 protein: CASSPRHGDVRGDYGYTF

V gene: TRBV6-5
clone size: -
J gene: TRBJ2-1
D gene: -
CDR3 length: 14
CDR3 DNA: TGTGCCAGCAGTCACGGGACCCTCTACAATGAGCAGTTCTTC
CDR3 protein: CASSHGTLYNEQFF

V gene: TRBV15
clone size: -
J gene: TRBJ1-4
D gene: TRBD1
CDR3 length: 15
CDR3 DNA: TGTGCCACCAGCAGAGATCGACAGGGGAATGAAAAACTGTTTTTT
CDR3 protein: CATSRDRQGNEKLFF

V gene: TRBV7-2
clone size: -
J gene: TRBJ1-1
D gene: -
CDR3 length: 13
CDR3 DNA: TGTGCCAGCAGCTTAGATAATGGGGCACGAGCTTTCTTT
CDR3 protein: CASSLDNGARAFF

V gene: TRBV9
clone size: -
J gene: TRBJ1-5
D gene: -
CDR3 length: 15
CDR3 DNA: TGTGCCAGCAGCGTAGACGGGTATAGCAATCAGCCCCAGCATTTT
CDR3 protein: CASSVDGYSNQPQHF

V gene: TRBV13
clone size: -
J gene: TRBJ2-1
D gene: -
CDR3 length: 16
CDR3 DNA: TGTGCCAGCAGCCTACGGTCTCAACTCTCCTACAATGAGCAGTTCTTC
CDR3 protein: CASSLRSQLSYNEQFF

V gene: TRBV24-1
clone size: -
J gene: TRBJ2-1
D gene: -
CDR3 length: 16
CDR3 DNA: TGTGCCACCAGTGACCCACAGGGATCCCCGTTTAATGAGCAGTTCTTC
CDR3 protein: CATSDPQGSPFNEQFF

V gene: TRBV11-1
clone size: once
J gene: TRBJ2-1
D gene: TRBD1
CDR3 length: 16
CDR3 DNA: TGTGCCAGCAGCTTGGGGACAGCCCGCTCCTACAATGAGCAGTTCTTC
CDR3 protein: CASSLGTARSYNEQFF

V gene: TRBV6-5
clone size: -
J gene: TRBJ1-2
D gene: -
CDR3 length: 15
CDR3 DNA: TGTGCCAGCAGTTACAACGCAGGGGAAAACTATGGCTACACCTTC
CDR3 protein: CASSYNAGENYGYTF

V gene: TRBV2
clone size: few
J gene: TRBJ1-1
D gene: -
CDR3 length: 12
CDR3 DNA: TGTGCCAGCGAGCGGCATTTGACTGAAGCTTTCTTT
CDR3 protein: CASERHLTEAFF

V gene: TRBV5-5
clone size: -
J gene: TRBJ1-2
D gene: -
CDR3 length: 16
CDR3 DNA: TGTGCCAGCAGCTCAACTACAGGTGGAGACCTTTATGGCTACACCTTC
CDR3 protein: CASSSTTGGDLYGYTF

V gene: TRBV18
clone size: -
J gene: TRBJ1-3
D gene: -
CDR3 length: 16
CDR3 DNA: TGTGCCAGCTCACCAACAGGGAGCACTGCTGGAAACACCATATATTTT
CDR3 protein: CASSPTGSTAGNTIYF

V gene: TRBV12-3/TRBV12-4
clone size: once
J gene: TRBJ1-1
D gene: TRBD1
CDR3 length: 12
CDR3 DNA: TGTGCCAGTGGACAGGCGAACACTGAAGCTTTCTTT
CDR3 protein: CASGQANTEAFF

V gene: TRBV6-6
clone size: -
J gene: TRBJ1-5
D gene: TRBD1
CDR3 length: 15
CDR3 DNA: TGTGCCAGCAGTACCCGGGACAGGGGGCTTCAGCCCCAGCATTTT
CDR3 protein: CASSTRDRGLQPQHF

V gene: TRBV5-1
clone size: -
J gene: TRBJ1-1
D gene: -
CDR3 length: 11
CDR3 DNA: TGCGCCAGCAGCTCTTACACTGAAGCTTTCTTT
CDR3 protein: CASSSYTEAFF

V gene: TRBV19
clone size: -
J gene: TRBJ1-6
D gene: -
CDR3 length: 15
CDR3 DNA: TGTGCCAGTAGTATAGGGGGGGGGAGCATTCCACCCCTCCACTTT
CDR3 protein: CASSIGGGSIPPLHF

V gene: TRBV6-2/TRBV6-3
clone size: -
J gene: TRBJ1-5
D gene: -
CDR3 length: 18
CDR3 DNA: TGTGCCAGCAGCTCCCAACTAGCCCCAGGGGCCCTCGGGGGGCCCCAGCATTTT
CDR3 protein: CASSSQLAPGALGGPQHF

V gene: TRBV7-2
clone size: -
J gene: TRBJ2-2
D gene: TRBD1
CDR3 length: 15
CDR3 DNA: TGTGCCAGCAGCAGCCGACAGGGGGAAAAATGGGAGCTGTTTTTT
CDR3 protein: CASSSRQGEKWELFF

V gene: TRBV4-1
clone size: -
J gene: TRBJ2-2
D gene: -
CDR3 length: 20
CDR3 DNA: TGCGCCAGCAGCCAAGATACCGCCCGGGAAAGGGCGGATAACACCGGGGAGCTGTTTTTT
CDR3 protein: CASSQDTARERADNTGELFF

V gene: TRBV11-1
clone size: -
J gene: TRBJ2-4
D gene: TRBD1
CDR3 length: 12
CDR3 DNA: TGTGCCAGCAGCTTTGACAGGGGCATTCAGTACTTC
CDR3 protein: CASSFDRGIQYF

V gene: TRBV3-1/TRBV3-2
clone size: -
J gene: TRBJ2-5
D gene: -
CDR3 length: 13
CDR3 DNA: TGTGCCAGCAGCCTAGAAAGTGACCCGGCCCAGTACTTC
CDR3 protein: CASSLESDPAQYF

V gene: TRBV5-1
clone size: -
J gene: TRBJ2-7
D gene: TRBD1
CDR3 length: 12
CDR3 DNA: TGCGCCAGCAGCTACGACAGGGACGAGCAGTACTTC
CDR3 protein: CASSYDRDEQYF

V gene: TRBV19
clone size: -
J gene: TRBJ1-4
D gene: -
CDR3 length: 14
CDR3 DNA: TGTGCCAGTAGTATTTGGGGGGCTAATGAAAAACTGTTTTTT
CDR3 protein: CASSIWGANEKLFF

V gene: TRBV5-1
clone size: -
J gene: TRBJ2-7
D gene: TRBD1
CDR3 length: 13
CDR3 DNA: TGCGCCAGCAGCAGGGACAGAGATTACGAGCAGTACTTC
CDR3 protein: CASSRDRDYEQYF

V gene: TRBV10-3
clone size: -
J gene: TRBJ2-5
D gene: TRBD2
CDR3 length: 18
CDR3 DNA: TGTGCCATCAGTTCCCGGGGACTAGCGGGAGAAGGGGAAGAGACCCAGTACTTC
CDR3 protein: CAISSRGLAGEGEETQYF

V gene: TRBV11-2
clone size: -
J gene: TRBJ1-1
D gene: -
CDR3 length: 13
CDR3 DNA: TGTGCCAGCAGCCCCGCGGGGCTGACTGAAGCTTTCTTT
CDR3 protein: CASSPAGLTEAFF

V gene: TRBV5-1
clone size: once
J gene: TRBJ2-1
D gene: TRBD2
CDR3 length: 16
CDR3 DNA: TGCGCCAACGAGCGGACTAGCGGGGGATCCGGCAATGAGCAGTTCTTC
CDR3 protein: CANERTSGGSGNEQFF

V gene: TRBV4-1
clone size: -
J gene: TRBJ1-4
D gene: -
CDR3 length: 15
CDR3 DNA: TGCGCCAGCAGCCAATCGCAGGGTTCGCGTGAAAAACTGTTTTTT
CDR3 protein: CASSQSQGSREKLFF

V gene: TRBV15
clone size: -
J gene: TRBJ1-2
D gene: -
CDR3 length: 15
CDR3 DNA: TGTGCCACCAGCAACCCCCTCGGGGGTAACTATGGCTACACCTTC
CDR3 protein: CATSNPLGGNYGYTF

V gene: TRBV15
clone size: -
J gene: TRBJ2-5
D gene: TRBD2
CDR3 length: 13
CDR3 DNA: TGTGCCACCAGCGCGGGGGACGTTGGGACCCAGTACTTC
CDR3 protein: CATSAGDVGTQYF

V gene: TRBV27
clone size: few
J gene: TRBJ2-7
D gene: TRBD1
CDR3 length: 17
CDR3 DNA: TGTGCCAGCAGCCCTCGGCCAGGGACAGGGGCGGGCTACGAGCAGTACTTC
CDR3 protein: CASSPRPGTGAGYEQYF

V gene: TRBV5-1
clone size: -
J gene: TRBJ2-1
D gene: -
CDR3 length: 17
CDR3 DNA: TGCGCCAGCAGCCCGAGTTTTCGGGGGCTCATTTACAATGAGCAGTTCTTC
CDR3 protein: CASSPSFRGLIYNEQFF

V gene: TRBV19
clone size: -
J gene: TRBJ2-1
D gene: -
CDR3 length: 12
CDR3 DNA: TGTGCCAGTAGTATCTGGGCGGGGGAGCAGTTCTTC
CDR3 protein: CASSIWAGEQFF

V gene: TRBV6-4
clone size: once
J gene: TRBJ2-3
D gene: -
CDR3 length: 15
CDR3 DNA: TGTGCCAGCAGTGCAGGGAAGAGTAGCACAGATACGCAGTATTTT
CDR3 protein: CASSAGKSSTDTQYF

V gene: TRBV3-1/TRBV3-2
clone size: -
J gene: TRBJ1-1
D gene: -
CDR3 length: 14
CDR3 DNA: TGTGCCAGCAGCCGTGGGGGAGGGCGGACTGAAGCTTTCTTT
CDR3 protein: CASSRGGGRTEAFF